This record concerns one T cell receptor beta chain sequence. There is no known antigen for this receptor. A junction boundary mismatches the germline segment, possibly from a read error. The germline V gene (reference sequence) provides CDR1 SEHNR and CDR2 FQNEAQ. Inclusive of the bounding cysteine and phenylalanine, the CDR3 is 13 residues long. The retained sequence is limited to the CDR3, 39 bases, with the frame set at the first base. The record originates from a study (dated by TCRdb to 2014 to 2015). About the investigation overall: The study set out to test whether tumor-infiltrating Tregs in breast cancer get recruited from blood Tregs or are instead converted in situ from other CD4+ T cell subsets.

Full-length TCR variable regions were amplified by 5' RACE PCR with constant-region reverse primers, followed by semi-nested PCR with Nested Universal Primer A. The ReliaPrep RNA Cell Miniprep System was used to extract total RNA, which was then reverse transcribed into 5'RACE-ready cDNA with the SMARTer RACE 5'/3' Kit. Multiplex adaptors were used to barcode full-length TCR alpha and beta libraries, and the barcoded libraries were sequenced on an Illumina MiSeq. In the original analysis: Sequencing data were pooled across the five patients for each of nine subset-tissue groups and compared by unsupervised clustering of TCR gene usage. The Morisita-Horn index was used to calculate repertoire similarity, with shared sequences weighted by how much each contributed to each repertoire. TCRdb reanalyzed the raw reads on its own, using fastp at Q25 for trimming and MiXCR for clone calling, and kept in-frame beta chains. Each entry merges the rows of one CDR3 protein and shows their most common DNA and genes. The V and J calls, along with clone size, are taken from TCRdb and not from the paper's own processing. The sample table contains around 37,000 distinct CDR3 sequences; only one count was recorded for 29% of them. Roughly 3.7% of the sample is in the top ten clones.

CD4+CD45RO+CD25- cells were isolated as memory CD4+ T cells. Tregs, naive and memory CD4+ T cells from tumor, blood and ipsilateral draining lymph nodes of a handful of breast cancer patients underwent full-length TCR alpha and beta sequencing. Tumor tissue, along with lymph nodes from ipsilateral axillary dissection, was perfused with PBS, minced, and then digested using collagenase I and hyaluronidase. Mononuclear cells from lymph nodes or approximately 50 ml of peripheral blood were isolated by Ficoll density gradient centrifugation. FACS confirmed that the sorted cell populations were more than 90% pure. Broader findings and caveats from the paper: Tumor-infiltrating Treg TCR alpha and beta sequences overlapped most with tumor naive CD4+ T cells, then with blood naive CD4+ T cells. Tumor memory CD4+ T cell TCR gene usage clustered with blood and lymph node memory CD4+ cells and lymph node naive CD4+ cells. Validation in the larger cohort was restricted to a single TCR beta V-J rearrangement rather than whole repertoires.

The chain is encoded by TRBV7-9 joined to TRBJ1-1; there is no confident call for the D gene. Sequencing input: memory CD4+ T cells sorted from a lymph node. The cell subset or site label on this specimen signifies: memory CD4+ T cells, CD4+CD45RO+CD25-. The sequence was obtained from a female donor with breast cancer. For the CDR3, the sequence is CASSFQGNSEAFF. The sequenced DNA: TGTGCCAGCAGCTTCCAAGGGAACTCTGAAGCTTTCTTT.